One and the same sample provided the 13 T cell receptor beta chains below, sequenced in a study of cytomegalovirus exposure and HLA in healthy donors. Here immunoSEQ multiplex PCR was the method, and the copy in TCRdb shows in-frame clones only, minus some. This sample has 150,000 to 170,000 clones, with approximately 86% found just once. The sample consisted of PBMCs. The receptors shown here come from a man between 18 and 35 years old in good health and CMV-seropositive.

The chain uses TRBV19 and TRBJ1-2; D is possibly TRBD1 (6 bases). Trimming took off 4 bases at V and 4 bases at J, with 19 bases between the two ends. Germline V CDR1 and CDR2: LNHDA, SQIVND (reference sequence). The CDR3 covers 16 residues. CDR3 coding DNA: TGTGCCAGTAGTAGAACAGGGACCAGAGGGTTCTATGGCTACACCTTC. Protein product: CASSRTGTRGFYGYTF.

This chain connects TRBV7-2 to TRBJ1-2; a weak D match, TRBD1 (5 bases). The V end was cut by 2 bases, the J end by 0 bases, with 10 bases between. Germline V gene sequence: CDR1 SGHTA, CDR2 FQGNSA. This CDR3 region has 15 residues. This CDR3 is CASSLWQGTNYGYTF. CDR3 coding DNA: TGTGCCAGCAGCTTATGGCAGGGAACTAACTATGGCTACACCTTC.

This chain links TRBV27 with TRBJ2-2; D may be TRBD1 (6 bases). Germline V gene lookup returns CDR1 MNHEY and CDR2 SMNVEV (reference sequence). Trimming cost V 8 bases and J 1 base, with 14 bases left between them. CDR3 length: 15 residues. CDR3 sequence reads: CASSPGQMNTGELFF. CDR3 sequence (DNA): TGTGCCAGCTCCCCCGGACAGATGAACACCGGGGAGCTGTTTTTT.

This clone has a single count. V is TRBV6-6 and J is TRBJ2-7; tentative D call: TRBD2 (6 bases). CDR1 and CDR2 (germline): MNHNY, SVGAGI (reference sequence). CDR3 size: 14 residues. Trimming shortened V by 6 bases and J by 2 bases, and 14 bases separated the two germline ends. The DNA of the CDR3 is TGTGCCAGCAGCCTGTCGGGGGTTCCCTACGAGCAGTACTTC. Encoded protein: CASSLSGVPYEQYF.

This clone was observed a few times. This CDR3 is also generated by other DNA sequences in the sample. J is TRBJ2-7 and V is TRBV19; 9 bases align to TRBD1. Germline trimming cut 5 bases from V and 4 bases from J; bases unmatched to any gene: 6. The germline CDR1 and CDR2 sequences are LNHDA and SQIVND (reference sequence). There are 14 residues in the CDR3. In nucleotides, the CDR3 is TGTGCCAGTAGTGTCGGGACAGGGCTATACGAGCAGTACTTC. Protein sequence: CASSVGTGLYEQYF. The full variable domain, completed using reference TRBV19 and TRBJ2-7, is DGGITQSPKYLFRKEGQNVTLSCEQNLNHDAMYWYRQDPGQGLRLIYYSQIVNDFQKGDIAEGYSVSREKKESFPLTVTSAQKNPTAFYLCASSVGTGLYEQYFGPGTRLTVT.

The rearrangement uses TRBV7-6 and TRBJ2-2; 10 bases match TRBD2. The V and J ends lost 1 base and 7 bases, in that order; junction bases with no gene match: 9. The CDR3 extends over 17 amino acids. In germline, CDR1 is SGHVS, CDR2 FNYEAQ. The CDR3 region has the DNA TGTGCCAGCAGCTTAGAAAGCGGGGGGGCCTCCGGCGGGGAGCTGTTTTTT. Translated, it gives CASSLESGGASGGELFF.

The rearrangement links TRBV7-3 to TRBJ2-2, with 7 positions matching TRBD2. V dropped 5 bases and J dropped 2; count of bases not matched to a gene: 11. Germline lookup yields CDR1 SGHTA and CDR2 FQGTGA. The CDR3 covers 17 residues. CDR3 residues: CASSPDSAGANTGELFF. The CDR3 DNA follows: TGTGCCAGCAGCCCAGATTCTGCGGGAGCTAACACCGGGGAGCTGTTTTTT.

The J gene is TRBJ1-5, the V gene TRBV7-2; no clear D. The germline CDR1 and CDR2 sequences are SGHTA and FQGNSA. There are 15 residues in the CDR3. V lost 3 bases and J 0 bases, leaving 9 bases between the germline ends. The DNA of the CDR3 is TGTGCCAGCAGCTTTAAAGTACATAGCAATCAGCCCCAGCATTTT. Its protein is CASSFKVHSNQPQHF.

J is TRBJ2-7 and V is TRBV6-5, with D maybe TRBD2 (7 bases). Trimming stripped 2 bases from V and 5 bases from J, with 16 bases between. Germline V gene lookup returns CDR1 MNHEY and CDR2 SVGAGI. This CDR3 spans 15 amino acids. The CDR3 loop reads CASSYEGGFKDEQYF. CDR3 sequence (DNA): TGTGCCAGCAGTTACGAGGGGGGGTTTAAGGACGAGCAGTACTTC.

The chain carries TRBV6-5 and TRBJ1-5; D unclear. The germline V gene has CDR1 MNHEY and CDR2 SVGAGI. Trimming pared 3 bases from V and 1 base from J, leaving 10 bases between. CDR3 length: 15 amino acids. The CDR3 sequence: CASSYRGSSNQPQHF. As DNA, the CDR3 is TGTGCCAGCAGTTATCGGGGTTCGAGCAATCAGCCCCAGCATTTT.

This clone was counted only a few times. This chain connects TRBV27 to TRBJ1-2; 9 bases match TRBD1. There are 16 residues in the CDR3. V lost 1 base to trimming and J lost 4 bases; unmatched junction nucleotides: 7. CDR1 is MNHEY, CDR2 SMNVEV, per germline (reference sequence). CDR3 sequence (DNA): TGTGCCAGCAGTTTATATGGGACAGGGTCCCTCTATGGCTACACCTTC. Its translation is CASSLYGTGSLYGYTF.

The chain carries TRBV7-2 and TRBJ2-3; TRBD2 matches 9 bases. CDR3 length: 16 residues. Per germline, CDR1 SGHTA and CDR2 FQGNSA. V was clipped by 5 bases and J by 1 base; unmatched bases: 7. The CDR3 DNA sequence: TGTGCCAGCAGCGCACCGACTAGCGGCCGCACAGATACGCAGTATTTT. As protein: CASSAPTSGRTDTQYF.

The gene calls are TRBV9 and TRBJ2-1; D is uncertain. CDR1 SGDLS and CDR2 YYNGEE come from the germline V gene. Deletions cut 2 bases from V and 12 bases from J, with 18 bases between. CDR3 length equals 14 residues. The CDR3 DNA reads TGTGCCAGCAGCGTCACCCCCGCCGAGATTAGGCAGTTCTTC. Encoded protein: CASSVTPAEIRQFF.